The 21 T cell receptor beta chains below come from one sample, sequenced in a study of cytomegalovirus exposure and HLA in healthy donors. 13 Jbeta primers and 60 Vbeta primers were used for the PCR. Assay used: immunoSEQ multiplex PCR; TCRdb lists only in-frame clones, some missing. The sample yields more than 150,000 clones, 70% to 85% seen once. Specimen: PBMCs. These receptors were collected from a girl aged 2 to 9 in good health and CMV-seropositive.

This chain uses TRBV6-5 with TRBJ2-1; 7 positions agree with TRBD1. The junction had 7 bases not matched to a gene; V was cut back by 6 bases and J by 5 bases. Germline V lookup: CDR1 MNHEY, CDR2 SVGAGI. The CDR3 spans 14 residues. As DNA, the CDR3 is TGTGCCAGCAGGAACAGGGGCGGCGACAATGAGCAGTTCTTC. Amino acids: CASRNRGGDNEQFF.

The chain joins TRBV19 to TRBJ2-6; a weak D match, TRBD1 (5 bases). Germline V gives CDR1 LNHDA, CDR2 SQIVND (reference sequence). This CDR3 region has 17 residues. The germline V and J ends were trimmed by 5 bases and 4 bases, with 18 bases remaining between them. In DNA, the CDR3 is TGTGCCAGTAGTCTTAGGGCAGGGTATTCCGGGGCCAACGTCCTGACTTTC. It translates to CASSLRAGYSGANVLTF. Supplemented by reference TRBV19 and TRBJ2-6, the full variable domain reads DGGITQSPKYLFRKEGQNVTLSCEQNLNHDAMYWYRQDPGQGLRLIYYSQIVNDFQKGDIAEGYSVSREKKESFPLTVTSAQKNPTAFYLCASSLRAGYSGANVLTFGAGSRLTVL.

The CDR3 loop reads CASSVRSGYSGANVLTF. The DNA of the CDR3 is TGCGCCAGCAGCGTTCGTTCGGGATACTCTGGGGCCAACGTCCTGACTTTC. The chain links TRBV5-1 to TRBJ2-6; perhaps TRBD2 as D (5 bases). Trimming pared 4 bases from V and 0 bases from J, leaving 14 bases between. The CDR3 runs to 17 residues. Germline values: CDR1 SGHRS, CDR2 YFSETQ.

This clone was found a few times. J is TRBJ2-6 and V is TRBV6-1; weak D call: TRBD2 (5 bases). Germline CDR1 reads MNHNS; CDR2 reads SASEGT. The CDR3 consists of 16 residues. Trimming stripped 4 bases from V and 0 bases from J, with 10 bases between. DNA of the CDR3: TGTGCCAGCAGTGGTGAGGGCTACTCTGGGGCCAACGTCCTGACTTTC. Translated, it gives CASSGEGYSGANVLTF.

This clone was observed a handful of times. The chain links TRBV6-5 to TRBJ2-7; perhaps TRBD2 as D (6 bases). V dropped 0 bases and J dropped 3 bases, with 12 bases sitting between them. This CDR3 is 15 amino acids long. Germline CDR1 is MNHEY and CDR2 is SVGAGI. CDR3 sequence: CASSYSRGLNYEQYF. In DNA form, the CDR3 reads TGTGCCAGCAGTTACTCGAGGGGACTCAACTACGAGCAGTACTTC.

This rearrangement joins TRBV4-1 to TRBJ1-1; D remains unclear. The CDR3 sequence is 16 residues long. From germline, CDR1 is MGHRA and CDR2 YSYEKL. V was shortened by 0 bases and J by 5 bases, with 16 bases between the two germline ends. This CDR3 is CASSQDMEDRPTEAFF. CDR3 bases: TGCGCCAGCAGCCAAGATATGGAGGACCGTCCTACTGAAGCTTTCTTT.

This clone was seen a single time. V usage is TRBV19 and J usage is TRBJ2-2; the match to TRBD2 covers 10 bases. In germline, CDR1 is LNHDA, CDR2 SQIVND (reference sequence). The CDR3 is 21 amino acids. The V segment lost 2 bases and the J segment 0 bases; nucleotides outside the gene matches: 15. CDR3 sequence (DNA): TGTGCCAGTAGTATAATCTACCCTCGCTTAGCGGGAGGTCCGAACACCGGGGAGCTGTTTTTT. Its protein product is CASSIIYPRLAGGPNTGELFF.

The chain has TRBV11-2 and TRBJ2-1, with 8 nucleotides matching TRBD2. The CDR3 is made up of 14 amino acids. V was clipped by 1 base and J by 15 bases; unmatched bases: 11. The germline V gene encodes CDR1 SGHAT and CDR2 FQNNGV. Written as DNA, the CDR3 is TGTGCCAGCAGCTTAGTACGGGAGGGCCGTCATGTGTTCTTC. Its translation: CASSLVREGRHVFF.

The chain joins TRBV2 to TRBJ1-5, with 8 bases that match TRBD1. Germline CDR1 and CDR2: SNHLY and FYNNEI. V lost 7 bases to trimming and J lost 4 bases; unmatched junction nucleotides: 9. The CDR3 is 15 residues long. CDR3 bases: TGTGCCAGCAATCCGGGACAGGACTTAAATCAGCCCCAGCATTTT. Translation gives CASNPGQDLNQPQHF.

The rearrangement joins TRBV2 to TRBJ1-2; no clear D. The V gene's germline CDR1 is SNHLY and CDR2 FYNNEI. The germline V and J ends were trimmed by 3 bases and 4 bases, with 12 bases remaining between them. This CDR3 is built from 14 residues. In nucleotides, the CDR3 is TGTGCCAGCAGTGAGACGGTTCGGAGCTATGGCTACACCTTC. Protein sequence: CASSETVRSYGYTF.

This CDR3 is CASSIRRGTEAFF. The CDR3 DNA sequence: TGTGCCAGCAGCATAAGGCGGGGAACTGAAGCTTTCTTT. The V call is TRBV13, the J call TRBJ1-1; D is undetermined. The CDR3 is 13 amino acids. Looked up from germline, CDR1 is PRHDT and CDR2 is FYEKMQ (reference sequence). The ends were cut back, 5 bases at V and 5 bases at J, with 12 bases in the middle.

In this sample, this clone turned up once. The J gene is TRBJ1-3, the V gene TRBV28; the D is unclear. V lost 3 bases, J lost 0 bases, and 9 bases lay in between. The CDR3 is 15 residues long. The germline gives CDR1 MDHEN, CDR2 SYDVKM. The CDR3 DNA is TGTGCCAGCAGTTTGTGGCTTGGCTCTGGAAACACCATATATTTT. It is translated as CASSLWLGSGNTIYF.

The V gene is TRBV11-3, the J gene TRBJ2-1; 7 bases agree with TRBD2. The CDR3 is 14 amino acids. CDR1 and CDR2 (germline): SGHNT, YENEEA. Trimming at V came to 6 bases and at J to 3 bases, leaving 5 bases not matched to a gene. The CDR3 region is CASSPGTNYNEQFF. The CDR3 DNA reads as TGTGCCAGCAGTCCCGGGACTAACTACAATGAGCAGTTCTTC.

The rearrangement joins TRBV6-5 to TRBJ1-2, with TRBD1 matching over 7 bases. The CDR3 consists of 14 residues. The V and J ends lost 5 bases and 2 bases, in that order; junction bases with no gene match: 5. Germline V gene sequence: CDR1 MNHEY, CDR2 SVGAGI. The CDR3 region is CASSPTGENYGYTF. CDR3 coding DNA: TGTGCCAGCAGTCCCACAGGGGAAAACTATGGCTACACCTTC.

The CDR3 bases are TGTGCCAGCAGCTCCAGGACTAGCGGGAGCGGCGAGCAGTACTTC. Protein sequence: CASSSRTSGSGEQYF. The V and J genes are TRBV5-4 and TRBJ2-7, with 13 positions matching TRBD2. Germline V CDR1 and CDR2: SGHNT, YYREEE (reference sequence). The CDR3 is made up of 15 amino acids. Trimming took 3 bases from V and 6 from J; bases not matched to a gene: 6.

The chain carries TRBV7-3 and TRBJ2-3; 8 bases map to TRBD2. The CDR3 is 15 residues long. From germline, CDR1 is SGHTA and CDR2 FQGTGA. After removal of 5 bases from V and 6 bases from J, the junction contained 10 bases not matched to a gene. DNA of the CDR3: TGTGCCAGCAGCCGAAGCGGGGGAGCTAGGGATACGCAGTATTTT. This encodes CASSRSGGARDTQYF. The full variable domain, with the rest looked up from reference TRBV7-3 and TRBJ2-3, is GAGVSQTPSNKVTEKGKYVELRCDPISGHTALYWYRQSLGQGPEFLIYFQGTGAADDSGLPNDRFFAVRPEGSVSTLKIQRTERGDSAVYLCASSRSGGARDTQYFGPGTRLTVL.

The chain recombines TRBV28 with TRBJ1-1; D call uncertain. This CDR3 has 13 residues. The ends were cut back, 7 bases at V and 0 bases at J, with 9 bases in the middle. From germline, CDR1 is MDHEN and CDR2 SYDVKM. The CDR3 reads CASNPPLNTEAFF. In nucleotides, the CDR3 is TGTGCCAGCAATCCCCCCTTGAACACTGAAGCTTTCTTT.

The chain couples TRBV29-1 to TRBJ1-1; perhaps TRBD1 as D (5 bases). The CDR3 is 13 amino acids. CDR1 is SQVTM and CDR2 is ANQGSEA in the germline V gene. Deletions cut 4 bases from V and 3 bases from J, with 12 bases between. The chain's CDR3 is CSVVLGGDTEAFF. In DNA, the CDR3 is TGCAGCGTTGTGTTAGGAGGGGACACTGAAGCTTTCTTT.

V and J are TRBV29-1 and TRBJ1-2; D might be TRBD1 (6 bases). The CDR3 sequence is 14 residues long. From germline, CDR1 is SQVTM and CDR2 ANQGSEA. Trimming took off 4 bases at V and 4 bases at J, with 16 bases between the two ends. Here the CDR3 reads CSVAERDNLYGYTF. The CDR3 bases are TGCAGCGTTGCCGAGCGGGACAACCTCTATGGCTACACCTTC.

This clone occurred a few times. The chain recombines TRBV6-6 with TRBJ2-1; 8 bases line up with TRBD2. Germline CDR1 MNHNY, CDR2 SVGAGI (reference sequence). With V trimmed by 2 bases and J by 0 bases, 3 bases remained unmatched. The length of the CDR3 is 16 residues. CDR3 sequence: CASSYPREVSYNEQFF. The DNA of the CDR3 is TGTGCCAGCAGTTACCCGCGGGAGGTCTCCTACAATGAGCAGTTCTTC.

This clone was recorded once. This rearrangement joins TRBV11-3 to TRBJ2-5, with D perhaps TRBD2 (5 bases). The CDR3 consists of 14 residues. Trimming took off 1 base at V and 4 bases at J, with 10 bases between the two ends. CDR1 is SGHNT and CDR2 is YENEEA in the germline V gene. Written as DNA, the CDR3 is TGTGCCAGCAGCTTAGCACTAGAAGGAGAGACCCAGTACTTC. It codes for CASSLALEGETQYF.